This TCR beta chain was retrieved from a study of identical twins. Findings and limits, study-wide: There is a chance that invariant MAIT and iNKT cells partially muddied zero-insertion analyses. Insertion counts were lower in abundant cord blood beta clonotypes, a trend that memory repertoires did not show. Low generation-probability sequences were in excess among twin-shared out-of-frame alpha sequences.

At least ten counts were recorded for this clonotype. Its cognate antigen is unknown. Germline CDR1 SQVTM, CDR2 ANQGSEA. V shed 7 bases, J shed 0 bases, and the junction held 10 bases outside the gene matches. CDR3 length: 16 amino acids. Template switching added a universal primer site, and cDNA bore unique molecular identifiers. TCRdb re-analysed the 5' RACE reads in MiXCR, keeping a single row per CDR3 protein. The table has about 700,000 distinct CDR3 sequences, less than 7% seen once; the top ten hold roughly 2%. Source material: naive T cells sorted from blood. The receptor was isolated from a young man in good health. The chain carries TRBV29-1 and TRBJ1-4; 8 nucleotides agree with TRBD1. CDR3 sequence: CSAVGTGYATNEKLFF. CDR3 nucleotide sequence: TGCAGCGCCGTGGGGACAGGTTACGCAACTAATGAAAAACTGTTTTTT.